A single sample is the source of the 21 T cell receptor beta chains below, sequenced in a study of CD8+CD57+ T cells in acquired aplastic anemia (dated by TCRdb to 2016 to 2018). The reads were generated on an Illumina HiSeq 2000. Genomic DNA was used as template for profiling of TCR beta VDJ combinations and CDR3 sequences. The public sequencing data were trimmed at Q25 with fastp and processed into clonotypes with MiXCR by TCRdb, which kept only in-frame beta chains. Rows with one shared CDR3 protein collapse into an entry with the most common genes and DNA. A total of 150,000 to 200,000 distinct CDR3 sequences appear in this sample, approximately 44% of them only once. 1.1% of the sample goes to the ten largest clones. Source material: sorted CD4+, CD8+, or CD8+CD57+ T cells (not recorded which) from PBMCs. These receptors were collected from a human donor in good health.

This clonotype showed up many times. Written as DNA, the CDR3 is TGTGCCAGCAGTAACCGGGACAGGGGGCCTGTTGAGCAGTACTTC. Amino acid sequence: CASSNRDRGPVEQYF. The chain links TRBV6-1 to TRBJ2-7; TRBD1 aligns across 12 bases. Germline V gives CDR1 MNHNS, CDR2 SASEGT. The CDR3 has 15 amino acids. The junction had 9 bases not matched to a gene; V was cut back by 5 bases and J by 7 bases.

V is TRBV7-8 and J is TRBJ2-7; the match to TRBD2 covers 8 bases. Germline CDR1 SGHVS, CDR2 FQNEAQ. The ends lost 5 bases at V and 3 bases at J; junction bases unmatched: 6. This CDR3 has 14 residues. DNA of the CDR3: TGTGCCAGCAGCGCTCGGGAGGGAGACTACGAGCAGTACTTC. Translation gives CASSAREGDYEQYF.

In this sample, this clonotype turned up many times. The chain employs TRBV10-3 and TRBJ1-5; D is uncertain. Trimming shortened V by 4 bases and J by 4 bases, and 11 bases separated the two germline ends. The germline gives CDR1 ENHRY, CDR2 SYGVKD. CDR3 size: 14 residues. The DNA of the CDR3 is TGTGCCATCAGTGTTGATATCGGGAATCAGCCCCAGCATTTT. This sequence encodes CAISVDIGNQPQHF.

The chain recombines TRBV19 with TRBJ1-4; no reliable D call. V lost 2 bases, J lost 8 bases, and 15 bases lay in between. Germline V lookup: CDR1 LNHDA, CDR2 SQIVND (reference sequence). The CDR3 consists of 15 residues. CDR3: CASSIRGGLNEKLFF. The CDR3 region has the DNA TGTGCCAGTAGTATACGCGGAGGGCTTAACGAAAAACTGTTTTTT.

V gene TRBV7-2 combines with J gene TRBJ2-2, with 7 bases identical to TRBD2. Germline CDR1 is SGHTA and CDR2 is FQGNSA. Trimming removed 5 bases from V and 5 bases from J; junction bases left unmatched: 8. The CDR3 has 15 residues. The CDR3 here is CASSLLGGGTGELFF. In DNA, the CDR3 is TGTGCCAGCAGCCTTCTTGGGGGGGGGACCGGGGAGCTGTTTTTT.

This clonotype was seen ten or more times. The CDR3 DNA reads as TGTGCCAGTAGTTCCACACCGAGCTCTGGAAACACCATATATTTT. Its protein product is CASSSTPSSGNTIYF. The rearrangement joins TRBV19 to TRBJ1-3, with unresolved D. This CDR3 contains 15 residues. Per germline, CDR1 LNHDA and CDR2 SQIVND (reference sequence). Trimming left V 5 bases short and J 0 bases short, with 11 bases between.

This clonotype was detected ten times or more. The chain carries TRBV13 and TRBJ1-1; possible D gene TRBD1, 5 bases. This CDR3 has 12 residues. V lost 8 bases, J lost 3 bases, and 10 bases lay in between. Germline values: CDR1 PRHDT, CDR2 FYEKMQ (reference sequence). In DNA, the CDR3 is TGTGCCAGCGGGGGACCCTACACTGAAGCTTTCTTT. Translated: CASGGPYTEAFF.

The sample holds a few counts of this clonotype. The chain recombines TRBV29-1 with TRBJ1-2, with D unclear. CDR1 is SQVTM, CDR2 ANQGSEA, per germline. V was cut by 6 bases and J by 6 bases, with 20 bases left in between. The CDR3 length is 14 residues. Written as DNA, the CDR3 is TGCAGCGTAGCCTTGGAACTTGAAGGGAATGGCTACACCTTC. Translated: CSVALELEGNGYTF.

In its sample, this clonotype was seen many times. The V gene is TRBV10-2, the J gene TRBJ2-7; 8 positions match TRBD1. The CDR3 is made up of 14 amino acids. V trimming: 8 bases; J trimming: 1 base; junction bases outside the gene matches: 7. The germline gives CDR1 WSHSY, CDR2 SAAADI. The CDR3 here is CASAWTGFSYEQYF. The CDR3 DNA follows: TGCGCCAGCGCTTGGACAGGGTTTTCCTACGAGCAGTACTTC.

Concerning this clonotype itself: A much larger clonotype is one base distant, so this may be a read error. The chain employs TRBV9 and TRBJ1-2; D unclear. The CDR3 covers 15 residues. Germline V gene lookup returns CDR1 SGDLS and CDR2 YYNGEE. The CDR3 region is CASSARRGANYGYAF. CDR3 sequence (DNA): TGTGCCAGCAGCGCAAGGCGGGGAGCTAACTATGGCTACGCCTTC.

This clonotype was seen only a few times. The genes are TRBV10-3 and TRBJ1-4; unclear D gene. V was shortened by 7 bases and J by 5 bases, with 11 bases between the two germline ends. CDR3 length equals 13 residues. Germline V CDR1 and CDR2: ENHRY, SYGVKD. The CDR3 loop is CAITAELNEKLFF. CDR3 nucleotide sequence: TGTGCCATCACCGCGGAACTCAATGAAAAACTGTTTTTT.

This clonotype was observed a few times. This sequence joins TRBV6-1 and TRBJ1-6; 8 nucleotides agree with TRBD1. Germline-derived CDR1 and CDR2 are MNHNS and SASEGT. J lost 8 bases, V lost 5 bases, and 2 bases had no gene match. This CDR3 contains 13 residues. CDR3 in amino acids: CASSPGGDSPLHF. The DNA of the CDR3 is TGTGCCAGCAGTCCAGGGGGCGATTCACCCCTCCACTTT.

The rearrangement uses TRBV24-1 and TRBJ2-1; perhaps TRBD2 as D (6 bases). The CDR3 runs 13 residues. Between the trimmed V and J ends, which lost 0 bases and 15 bases, there was a span of 14 bases. CDR1 and CDR2 from the germline V gene are KGHDR and SFDVKD. DNA for the CDR3: TGTGCCACCAGTGATTTGGCGTCCGGAGGGGCGTTCTTC. Translating it yields CATSDLASGGAFF.

As DNA, the CDR3 is TGTGCCATCAGCCCGACAGGAGTGGAGTACGAGCAGTACTTC. Amino acids: CAISPTGVEYEQYF. The chain combines TRBV10-3 with TRBJ2-7, with D possibly TRBD1 on 6 matching bases. The V gene lost 6 bases and the J gene lost 4 bases, with 16 bases spanning the gap. From germline, CDR1 is ENHRY and CDR2 SYGVKD. The CDR3 contains 14 residues.

This clonotype showed up just a few times. The chain combines TRBV6-1 with TRBJ2-1; 9 bases match TRBD2. Germline CDR1 and CDR2: MNHNS and SASEGT. Trimming took 7 bases from V and 7 from J; bases not matched to a gene: 8. The CDR3 runs 14 residues. This CDR3 is CASKGAGGQNEQFF. CDR3 bases: TGTGCCAGCAAGGGGGCGGGGGGGCAAAATGAGCAGTTCTTC.

This clonotype was counted many times. This chain joins TRBV11-2 and TRBJ2-7; 11 bases agree with TRBD2. Germline-derived CDR1 and CDR2 are SGHAT and FQNNGV. This CDR3 is built from 15 residues. V lost 3 bases to trimming and J lost 7 bases; unmatched junction nucleotides: 8. CDR3 coding DNA: TGTGCCAGCAGCTTCGTAGCGGGAGGGCTTTGGGAGCAGTACTTC. It specifies CASSFVAGGLWEQYF. The full variable domain, its missing parts supplied by reference TRBV11-2 and TRBJ2-7, is EAGVAQSPRYKIIEKRQSVAFWCNPISGHATLYWYQQILGQGPKLLIQFQNNGVVDDSQLPKDRFSAERLKGVDSTLKIQPAKLEDSAVYLCASSFVAGGLWEQYFGPGTRLTVT.

This clonotype was picked up many times. The rearrangement links TRBV7-2 to TRBJ1-5; 11 nucleotides agree with TRBD1. V lost 5 bases and J lost 7; bases outside the gene matches: 4. CDR3 size: 14 residues. Germline CDR1 and CDR2: SGHTA and FQGNSA. The CDR3 region has the DNA TGTGCCAGCAGCGGACAGGGGGCATTACAGCCCCAGCATTTT. This codes for CASSGQGALQPQHF. Using reference TRBV7-2 and TRBJ1-5 for the parts outside the CDR3, the full variable domain is GAGVSQSPSNKVTEKGKDVELRCDPISGHTALYWYRQSLGQGLEFLIYFQGNSAPDKSGLPSDRFSAERTGGSVSTLTIQRTQQEDSAVYLCASSGQGALQPQHFGDGTRLSIL.

As to this clonotype: The junction does not match germline at one end; this may be a read error. This chain uses TRBV15 with TRBJ2-2; the match to TRBD1 covers 11 bases. The germline V gene encodes CDR1 LNHNV and CDR2 YYDKDF (reference sequence). CDR3 length: 16 residues. CDR3 amino acids: CATSTRDRGDIGELFF. CDR3 DNA sequence: TGTGCCACCAGCACCCGGGACAGGGGGGACATCGGGGAGCTGTTTTTC.

This clonotype was detected many times. The chain combines TRBV18 with TRBJ1-2; the match to TRBD1 covers 9 bases. Trimming took 2 bases from V and 4 from J; bases not matched to a gene: 5. The CDR3 length is 15 residues. Germline V lookup: CDR1 KGHSH, CDR2 LQKENI. This CDR3 is CASSPETGGSYGYTF. The CDR3 DNA reads TGTGCCAGCTCACCAGAGACAGGGGGTTCCTATGGCTACACCTTC.

This clonotype was seen repeatedly, ten times or more. The chain employs TRBV5-4 and TRBJ1-2; the match to TRBD1 covers 7 bases. The CDR3 runs 13 residues. With V trimmed by 4 bases and J by 7 bases, 7 bases remained unmatched. Germline loops: CDR1 SGHNT, CDR2 YYREEE (reference sequence). The CDR3 region is CASSRDRVSGYTF. For the CDR3, the DNA is TGTGCCAGCAGCCGAGACAGGGTCTCTGGCTACACCTTC.

This clonotype appeared a single time. The chain is built from TRBV20-1 and TRBJ1-3; D ambiguous. Germline V gives CDR1 DFQATT, CDR2 SNEGSKA (reference sequence). V was cut by 0 bases and J by 4 bases, with 7 bases left in between. The CDR3 is 13 residues long. This CDR3 is CSAREGSGNTIYF. DNA for the CDR3: TGCAGTGCTAGAGAGGGTTCGGGAAACACCATATATTTT.